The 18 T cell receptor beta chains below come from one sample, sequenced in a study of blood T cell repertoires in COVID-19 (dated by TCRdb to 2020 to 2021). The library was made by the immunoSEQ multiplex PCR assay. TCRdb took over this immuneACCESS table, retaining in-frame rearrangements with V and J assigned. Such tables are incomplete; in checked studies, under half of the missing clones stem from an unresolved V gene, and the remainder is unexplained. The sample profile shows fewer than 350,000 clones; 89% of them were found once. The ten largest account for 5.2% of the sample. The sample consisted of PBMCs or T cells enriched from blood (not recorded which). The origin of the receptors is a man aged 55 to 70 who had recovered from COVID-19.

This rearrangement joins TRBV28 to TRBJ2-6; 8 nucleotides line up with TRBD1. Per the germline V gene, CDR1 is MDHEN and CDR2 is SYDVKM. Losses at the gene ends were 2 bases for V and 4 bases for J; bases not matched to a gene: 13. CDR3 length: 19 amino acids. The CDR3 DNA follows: TGTGCCAGCAGTTTAATCAGGGGGCGCGTGGGATTCGGGGCCAACGTCCTGACTTTC. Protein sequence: CASSLIRGRVGFGANVLTF.

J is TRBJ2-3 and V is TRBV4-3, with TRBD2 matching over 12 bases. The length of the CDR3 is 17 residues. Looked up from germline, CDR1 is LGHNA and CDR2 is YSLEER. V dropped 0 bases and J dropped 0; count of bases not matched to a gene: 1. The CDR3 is CASSQEGTSGSTDTQYF. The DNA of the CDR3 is TGCGCCAGCAGCCAAGAGGGGACTAGCGGGAGCACAGATACGCAGTATTTT.

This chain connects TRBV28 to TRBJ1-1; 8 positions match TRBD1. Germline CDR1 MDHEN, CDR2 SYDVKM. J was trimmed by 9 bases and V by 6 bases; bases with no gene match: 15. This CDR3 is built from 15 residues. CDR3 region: CASSRPDRGVGKAFF. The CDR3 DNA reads TGTGCCAGCAGCAGACCTGACAGGGGAGTCGGAAAAGCTTTCTTT.

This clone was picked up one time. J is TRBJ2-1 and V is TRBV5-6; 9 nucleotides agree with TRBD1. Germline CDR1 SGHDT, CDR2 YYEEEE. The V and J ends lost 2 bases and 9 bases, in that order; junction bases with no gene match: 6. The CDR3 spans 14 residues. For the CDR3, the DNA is TGTGCCAGCAGCTTCCGGGACAGGGATAGTGAGCAGTTCTTC. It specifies CASSFRDRDSEQFF.

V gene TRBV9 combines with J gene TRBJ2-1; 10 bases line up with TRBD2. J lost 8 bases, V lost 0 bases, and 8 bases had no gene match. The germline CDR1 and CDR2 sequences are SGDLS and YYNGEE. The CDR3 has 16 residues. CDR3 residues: CASSVVVLAGTDEQFF. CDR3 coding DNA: TGTGCCAGCAGCGTAGTTGTACTAGCGGGGACCGATGAGCAGTTCTTC.

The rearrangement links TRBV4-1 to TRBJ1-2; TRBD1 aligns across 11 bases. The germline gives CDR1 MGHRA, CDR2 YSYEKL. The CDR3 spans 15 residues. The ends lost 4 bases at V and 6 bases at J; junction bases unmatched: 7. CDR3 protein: CASSPDRGRLDGYTF. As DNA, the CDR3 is TGCGCCAGCAGCCCGGACAGGGGGCGACTCGATGGCTACACCTTC.

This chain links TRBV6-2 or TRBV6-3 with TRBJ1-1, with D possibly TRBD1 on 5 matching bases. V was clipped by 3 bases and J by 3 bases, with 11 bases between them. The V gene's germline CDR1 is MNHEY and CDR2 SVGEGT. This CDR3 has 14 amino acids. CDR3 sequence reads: CASSYISRDTEAFF. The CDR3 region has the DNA TGTGCCAGCAGTTATATTAGCAGGGACACTGAAGCTTTCTTT.

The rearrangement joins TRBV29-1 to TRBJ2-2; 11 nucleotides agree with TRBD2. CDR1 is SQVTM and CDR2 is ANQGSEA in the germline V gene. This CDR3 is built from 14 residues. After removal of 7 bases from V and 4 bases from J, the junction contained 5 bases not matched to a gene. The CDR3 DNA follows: TGCAGCGCTACCGGACTAGCGGGCACCGGGGAGCTGTTTTTT. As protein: CSATGLAGTGELFF.

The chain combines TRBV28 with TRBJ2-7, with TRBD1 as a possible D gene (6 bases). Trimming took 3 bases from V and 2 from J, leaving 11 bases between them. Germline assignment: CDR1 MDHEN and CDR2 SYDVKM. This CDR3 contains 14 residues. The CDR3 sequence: CASSFLQGTYEQYF. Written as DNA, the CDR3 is TGTGCCAGCAGTTTCCTTCAGGGGACCTACGAGCAGTACTTC.

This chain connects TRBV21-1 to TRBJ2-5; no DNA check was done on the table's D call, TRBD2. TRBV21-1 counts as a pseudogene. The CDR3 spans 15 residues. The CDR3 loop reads CASSFREPTQETQYF. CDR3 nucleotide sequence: TGTGCCAGCAGCTTCCGGGAACCAACCCAAGAGACCCAGTACTTC.

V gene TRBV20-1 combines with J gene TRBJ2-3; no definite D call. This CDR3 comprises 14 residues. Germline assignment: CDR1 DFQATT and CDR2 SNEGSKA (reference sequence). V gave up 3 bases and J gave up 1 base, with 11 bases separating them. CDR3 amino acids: CSASSGSGTDTQYF. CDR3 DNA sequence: TGCAGTGCTAGTTCGGGTAGTGGCACAGATACGCAGTATTTT.

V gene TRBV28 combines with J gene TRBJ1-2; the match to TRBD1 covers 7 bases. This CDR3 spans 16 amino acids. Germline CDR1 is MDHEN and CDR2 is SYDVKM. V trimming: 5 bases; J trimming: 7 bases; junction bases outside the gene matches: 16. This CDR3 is CASSPTGQGGMGGYTF. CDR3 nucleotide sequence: TGTGCCAGCAGTCCGACAGGGCAAGGTGGGATGGGTGGCTACACCTTC.

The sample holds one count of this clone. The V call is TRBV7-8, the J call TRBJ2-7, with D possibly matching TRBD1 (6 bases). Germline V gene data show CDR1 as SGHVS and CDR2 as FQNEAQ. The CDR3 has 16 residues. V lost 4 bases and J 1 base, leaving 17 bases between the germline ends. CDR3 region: CASSWGLLGGSYEQYF. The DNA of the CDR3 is TGTGCCAGCAGCTGGGGGCTCCTAGGTGGGTCCTACGAGCAGTACTTC. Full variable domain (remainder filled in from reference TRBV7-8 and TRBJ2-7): GAGVSQSPRYKVAKRGQDVALRCDPISGHVSLFWYQQALGQGPEFLTYFQNEAQLDKSGLPSDRFFAERPEGSVSTLKIQRTQQEDSAVYLCASSWGLLGGSYEQYFGPGTRLTVT.

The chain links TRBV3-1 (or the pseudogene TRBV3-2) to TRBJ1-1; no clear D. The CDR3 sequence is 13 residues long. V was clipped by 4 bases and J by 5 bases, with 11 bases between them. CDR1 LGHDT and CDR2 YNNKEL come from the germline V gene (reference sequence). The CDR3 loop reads CASSRNMVTEAFF. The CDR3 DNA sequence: TGTGCCAGCAGCCGTAACATGGTAACTGAAGCTTTCTTT.

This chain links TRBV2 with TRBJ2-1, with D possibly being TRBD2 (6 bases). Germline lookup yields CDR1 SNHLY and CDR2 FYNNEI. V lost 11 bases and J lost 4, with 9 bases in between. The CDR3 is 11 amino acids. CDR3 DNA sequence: TGTGCCTGTCGGGAGTACAATGAGCAGTTCTTC. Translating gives CACREYNEQFF.

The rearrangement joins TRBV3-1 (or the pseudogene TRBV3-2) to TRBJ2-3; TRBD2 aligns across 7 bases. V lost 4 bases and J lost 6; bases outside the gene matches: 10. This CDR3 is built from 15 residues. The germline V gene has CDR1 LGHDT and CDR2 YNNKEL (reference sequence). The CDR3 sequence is CASSPSGAGGDTQYF. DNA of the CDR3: TGTGCCAGCAGCCCTAGCGGAGCCGGTGGGGATACGCAGTATTTT.

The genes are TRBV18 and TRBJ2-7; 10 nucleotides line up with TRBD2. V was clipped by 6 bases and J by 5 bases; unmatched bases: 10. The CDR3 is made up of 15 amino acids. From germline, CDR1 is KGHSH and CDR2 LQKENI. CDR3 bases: TGTGCCAGCTCGGCCCAGACTAGCGGGCGGGACGAGCAGTACTTC. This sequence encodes CASSAQTSGRDEQYF.

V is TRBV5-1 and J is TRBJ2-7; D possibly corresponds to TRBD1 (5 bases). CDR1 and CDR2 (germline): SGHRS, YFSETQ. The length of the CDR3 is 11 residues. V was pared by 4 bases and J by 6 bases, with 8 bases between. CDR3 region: CASSQGIEQYF. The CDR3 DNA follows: TGCGCCAGCAGCCAGGGAATCGAGCAGTACTTC.